Described below is a single TCR beta chain sequence and its context. Libraries were prepared by immunoSEQ multiplex PCR; TCRdb keeps only in-frame clonotypes and omits some of them. The table lists 150,000 to 180,000 clones, roughly four fifths of them singletons. This sample is part of a study of blood T cell repertoires in COVID-19. Study-level background: COVID-19 samples from acute and convalescent phases originated in the United States, Italy and Spain. Nucleic acid was either cDNA or gDNA, and it came from T cells, B-cell-depleted T cells, or PBMCs.

The sequence was obtained from an older woman with COVID-19, enrolled during active disease. The sequenced sample was peripheral blood.

DNA of the CDR3: TGTGCCACCAGTATAACAGGGGCTGGAAATCAGCCCCAGCATTTT. This translates into CATSITGAGNQPQHF. This chain uses TRBV24-1 with TRBJ1-5; 7 bases map to TRBD1. Germline trimming cut 6 bases from V and 4 bases from J; bases unmatched to any gene: 8. The CDR3 runs 15 residues. Per the germline V gene, CDR1 is KGHDR and CDR2 is SFDVKD.